These 27 T cell receptor beta chains originate from one sample sequenced in a study of Graves' ophthalmopathy and Graves' hyperthyroidism. CDR3 regions of TCR beta were amplified from RNA transcripts. First-round RT-PCR used HTBI primers; second-round multiplex PCR followed. TCRdb reanalysed the multiplex PCR reads using MiXCR and keeps one entry per CDR3 protein. The data show 500,000 to 700,000 distinct CDR3 sequences, approximately 35% seen once. Sequences were obtained from peripheral blood or thyroid tissue (not recorded which). The source of these receptors is an adult man with Graves' hyperthyroidism.

This clonotype was counted a few times. V and J are TRBV3-1 and TRBJ2-5; D not resolved. The germline CDR1 and CDR2 sequences are LGHDT and YNNKEL (reference sequence). The V end was cut by 0 bases, the J end by 5 bases, with 10 bases between. This CDR3 contains 14 residues. CDR3 amino acids: CASSQDYRRETQYF. In DNA, the CDR3 is TGTGCCAGCAGCCAAGATTACCGGCGGGAGACCCAGTACTTC.

Concerning this clonotype itself: A junction end diverges from the germline sequence, so it may reflect a read error. The genes are TRBV27 and TRBJ2-5; D ambiguous. CDR1 is MNHEY and CDR2 is SMNVEV in the germline V gene (reference sequence). This CDR3 has 10 amino acids. CDR3 DNA sequence: TGTGCCCTGCGAGGAGAGGCCCAGTACTTC. It specifies CALRGEAQYF.

This clonotype showed up many times. The rearrangement joins TRBV19 to TRBJ2-7; no reliable D call. Trimming stripped 9 bases from V and 0 bases from J, with 9 bases between. Germline CDR1 is LNHDA and CDR2 is SQIVND (reference sequence). This CDR3 is 12 amino acids long. The DNA for the CDR3 is TGTGCCAGCAGTCCCCCCTCCTACGAGCAGTACTTC. This codes for CASSPPSYEQYF.

This clonotype was seen only once. The chain joins TRBV7-9 to TRBJ2-2, with D hard to call. Germline CDR1 SEHNR, CDR2 FQNEAQ (reference sequence). The CDR3 loop spans 14 amino acids. Trimming took off 6 bases at V and 4 bases at J, with 12 bases between the two ends. CDR3 nucleotides: TGTGCCAGCAGTTATGGGTTTGGCACCGGGGAGCTGTTTTTT. This sequence encodes CASSYGFGTGELFF.

There are many counts of this clonotype. This chain connects TRBV5-1 to TRBJ2-5; 9 nucleotides line up with TRBD2. In germline, CDR1 is SGHRS, CDR2 YFSETQ. This CDR3 is 16 amino acids long. V dropped 3 bases and J dropped 2; count of bases not matched to a gene: 8. CDR3 bases: TGCGCCAGCAGCTCAGGACTAGCGACTATACAAGAGACCCAGTACTTC. Translation gives CASSSGLATIQETQYF.

The gene calls are TRBV2 and TRBJ1-1; no clear D gene. Germline CDR1 is SNHLY and CDR2 is FYNNEI. The CDR3 spans 15 residues. Trimming pared 3 bases from V and 5 bases from J, leaving 16 bases between. CDR3 protein: CASSDPRGGGTEAFF. CDR3 sequence (DNA): TGTGCCAGCAGTGACCCCCGGGGAGGAGGGACTGAAGCTTTCTTT.

The gene calls are TRBV28 and TRBJ2-7; 8 bases match TRBD2. The germline gives CDR1 MDHEN, CDR2 SYDVKM. V shed 11 bases and J 11 bases; nucleotides not matched to a gene: 17. There are 13 residues in the CDR3. The DNA for the CDR3 is TGTGCCTCAAGTTTTACTAGCGGCGGGCTGAAGTACTTC. It codes for CASSFTSGGLKYF.

In this sample, this clonotype turned up many times. The chain employs TRBV9 and TRBJ2-5, with D possibly being TRBD2 (6 bases). Deletions cut 0 bases from V and 4 bases from J, with 10 bases between. CDR3 length equals 14 residues. Germline V CDR1 and CDR2: SGDLS, YYNGEE. CDR3 nucleotides: TGTGCCAGCAGCGTAGCGGGGGATAGAGAGACCCAGTACTTC. This gives the protein CASSVAGDRETQYF.

Many counts were recorded for this clonotype. The V and J genes are TRBV20-1 and TRBJ2-7; D may be TRBD1 (5 bases). Germline values: CDR1 DFQATT, CDR2 SNEGSKA (reference sequence). Trimming took off 0 bases at V and 3 bases at J, with 12 bases between the two ends. There are 14 residues in the CDR3. CDR3 sequence: CSARDLAGHYEQYF. The CDR3 DNA is TGCAGTGCTAGAGATCTGGCAGGGCACTACGAGCAGTACTTC.

This clonotype was detected many times. J is TRBJ1-6 and V is TRBV6-5; D not certain. The germline V gene has CDR1 MNHEY and CDR2 SVGAGI. V was trimmed by 5 bases and J by 7 bases, leaving 12 bases between them. CDR3 length: 14 amino acids. The CDR3 protein is CASSEAAGNSPLHF. Written as DNA, the CDR3 is TGTGCCAGCAGTGAAGCTGCGGGAAATTCACCCCTCCACTTT.

V and J are TRBV5-6 and TRBJ1-3; D is possibly TRBD1 (6 bases). The V and J ends lost 0 bases and 3 bases respectively, with 10 bases between them. Germline CDR1 and CDR2: SGHDT and YYEEEE. This CDR3 has 15 residues. As DNA, the CDR3 is TGTGCCAGCAGCTTGGGTGGGGGCATTGGAAACACCATATATTTT. Its protein is CASSLGGGIGNTIYF.

This clonotype showed up just a few times. The chain has TRBV27 and TRBJ2-2; D is possibly TRBD1 (6 bases). Germline V gene lookup returns CDR1 MNHEY and CDR2 SMNVEV (reference sequence). Trimming left V 3 bases short and J 7 bases short, with 9 bases between. The CDR3 covers 13 residues. The CDR3 coding sequence is TGTGCCAGCAGTTTTGCGACAGGCGGGGAGCTGTTTTTT. Translation: CASSFATGGELFF.

This chain joins TRBV10-3 and TRBJ1-1; D remains unclear. This CDR3 is built from 15 residues. The V end lost 4 bases, the J end lost 4 bases, and 16 bases lay between the germline ends. CDR1 is ENHRY and CDR2 is SYGVKD in the germline V gene. CDR3 sequence (DNA): TGTGCCATCAGTGCTATCGGGGTCCTCGGCACTGAAGCTTTCTTT. Protein sequence: CAISAIGVLGTEAFF.

As to this clonotype: The conserved closing phenylalanine or tryptophan is absent in this CDR3, likely reflecting a read error. The rearrangement uses TRBV9 and TRBJ1-1, with a possible D match to TRBD1 (5 bases). The germline V gene has CDR1 SGDLS and CDR2 YYNGEE. V lost 4 bases, J lost 5 bases, and 12 bases lay in between. This CDR3 spans 13 amino acids. CDR3 sequence: CASSLGGGTEAFY. In DNA, the CDR3 is TGTGCCAGCAGCCTCGGGGGAGGAACTGAAGCTTTCTAT.

This clonotype occurred a few times. The chain couples TRBV6-1 to TRBJ2-7; D might be TRBD1 (6 bases). The V gene's germline CDR1 is MNHNS and CDR2 SASEGT. The CDR3 contains 16 residues. Trimming removed 5 bases at V and 0 bases at J, with 17 bases between. CDR3 sequence reads: CASSYMTGAPSYEQYF. Written as DNA, the CDR3 is TGTGCCAGCAGTTACATGACAGGCGCGCCCTCCTACGAGCAGTACTTC.

The chain couples TRBV24-1 to TRBJ2-7; 7 nucleotides match TRBD1. With V trimmed by 9 bases and J by 0 bases, 10 bases remained unmatched. The germline V gene has CDR1 KGHDR and CDR2 SFDVKD. This CDR3 contains 15 residues. Here the CDR3 reads CATAMRRGSSYEQYF. The CDR3 coding sequence is TGTGCCACCGCCATGCGCAGGGGGAGCTCCTACGAGCAGTACTTC.

In its sample, this clonotype was seen a few times. Just one base apart from a much larger clone, this may be a read error. The chain carries TRBV7-8 and TRBJ1-1; a weak D match, TRBD1 (5 bases). The CDR3 has 15 residues. Trimming shortened V by 2 bases and J by 0 bases, and 10 bases separated the two germline ends. In germline, CDR1 is SGHVS, CDR2 FQNEAQ. CDR3 sequence: CASSLMGRVNTEAFF. The CDR3 nucleotides are TGTGCCAGCAGCTTAATGGGCAGGGTGAACACTGAAGCTTTCTTT.

V and J are TRBV5-5 and TRBJ1-4, with D tentatively TRBD1 (6 bases). The CDR3 is 19 residues long. The germline CDR1 and CDR2 sequences are SGHKS and YYEKEE (reference sequence). Trimming cost V 5 bases and J 0 bases, with 23 bases left between them. CDR3 sequence reads: CASRQAALTGHATNEKLFF. The CDR3, as DNA: TGTGCCAGCAGACAAGCGGCGTTGACAGGCCATGCAACTAATGAAAAACTGTTTTTT.

This clonotype turned up a few times. The J gene is TRBJ2-3, the V gene TRBV29-1; a possible D gene is TRBD1 (7 bases). Germline V gene sequence: CDR1 SQVTM, CDR2 ANQGSEA. Trimming stripped 3 bases from V and 3 bases from J, with 13 bases between. There are 14 residues in the CDR3. CDR3 protein: CSVEPTGRTDTQYF. The CDR3 nucleotides are TGCAGCGTTGAGCCGACAGGGAGGACAGATACGCAGTATTTT.

As for this clonotype: A read error is possible here, since a much larger clone lies one base away. This chain uses TRBV7-9 with TRBJ2-2; unclear D gene. There are 14 residues in the CDR3. V lost 2 bases and J 2 bases, leaving 6 bases between the germline ends. Per the germline V gene, CDR1 is SEHNR and CDR2 is FQNEAQ (reference sequence). The CDR3 coding sequence is TGTGCCAGCAGCTTAACCTTAAACACCGGGGAGCTGTTTTTT. The encoded protein is CASSLTLNTGELFF.

This chain uses TRBV12-3 or TRBV12-4 with TRBJ1-4; a weak D match, TRBD1 (5 bases). The CDR3 is 13 residues long. The V gene lost 6 bases and the J gene lost 6 bases, with 11 bases spanning the gap. The CDR3 region is CASRPPGHEKLFF. The CDR3 region has the DNA TGTGCCAGCAGACCACCGGGACATGAAAAACTGTTTTTT.

CDR3 bases: TGCAGCGTTGATAAGCAGGGTGGTGAAAAACTGTTTTTT. Encoded protein: CSVDKQGGEKLFF. The rearrangement joins TRBV29-1 to TRBJ1-4; weak D call: TRBD1 (5 bases). This CDR3 comprises 13 residues. V lost 3 bases to trimming and J lost 7 bases, with 12 bases between them. Germline CDR1 reads SQVTM; CDR2 reads ANQGSEA.

This clonotype was found a few times. The V gene is TRBV6-1, the J gene TRBJ1-1; TRBD1 is a possible D gene (5 bases). Trimming left V 3 bases short and J 3 bases short, with 8 bases between. The CDR3 sequence is 13 residues long. The V gene's germline CDR1 is MNHNS and CDR2 SASEGT. Here the CDR3 reads CASSEAGHTEAFF. The CDR3 DNA is TGTGCCAGCAGTGAGGCGGGACACACTGAAGCTTTCTTT.

V is TRBV2 and J is TRBJ2-5; 8 bases are a match to TRBD1. In germline, CDR1 is SNHLY, CDR2 FYNNEI. The CDR3 totals 15 residues. The ends lost 7 bases at V and 3 bases at J; junction bases unmatched: 10. CDR3 nucleotide sequence: TGTGCCAGCACCCGGTGGGCAGGGGGCAAAGAGACCCAGTACTTC. Amino acids: CASTRWAGGKETQYF.

On this clonotype: A much larger clone lies one base from this, so it may be a read error. The chain recombines TRBV19 with TRBJ2-2; perhaps TRBD2 as D (7 bases). The germline V gene encodes CDR1 LNHDA and CDR2 SQIVND (reference sequence). The CDR3 spans 16 residues. Trimming cost V 5 bases and J 0 bases, with 13 bases left between them. CDR3 in DNA: TGTGCCAGTAGTGTAGGGGGGGGAGCGAACACCGGGGAGCTGTTTTTT. Protein sequence: CASSVGGGANTGELFF.

This clonotype occurred many times. The genes are TRBV7-6 and TRBJ1-1; the match to TRBD1 covers 7 bases. Germline CDR1 reads SGHVS; CDR2 reads FNYEAQ. Unmatched junction bases numbered 8, after V lost 3 bases and J lost 4 bases. This CDR3 is 15 amino acids long. The CDR3 loop reads CASSFVRDRFTEAFF. The CDR3 DNA sequence: TGTGCCAGCAGCTTCGTCCGGGACAGATTCACTGAAGCTTTCTTT.

This clonotype was recorded a few times. The chain has TRBV4-2 and TRBJ2-7; 7 bases align to TRBD2. In germline, CDR1 is LGHNA, CDR2 YNFKEQ. V lost 0 bases to trimming and J lost 0 bases; unmatched junction nucleotides: 8. This CDR3 contains 17 residues. This CDR3 reads CASSQERLAVPSYEQYF. CDR3 bases: TGTGCCAGCAGCCAAGAAAGGCTAGCGGTACCCTCCTACGAGCAGTACTTC.